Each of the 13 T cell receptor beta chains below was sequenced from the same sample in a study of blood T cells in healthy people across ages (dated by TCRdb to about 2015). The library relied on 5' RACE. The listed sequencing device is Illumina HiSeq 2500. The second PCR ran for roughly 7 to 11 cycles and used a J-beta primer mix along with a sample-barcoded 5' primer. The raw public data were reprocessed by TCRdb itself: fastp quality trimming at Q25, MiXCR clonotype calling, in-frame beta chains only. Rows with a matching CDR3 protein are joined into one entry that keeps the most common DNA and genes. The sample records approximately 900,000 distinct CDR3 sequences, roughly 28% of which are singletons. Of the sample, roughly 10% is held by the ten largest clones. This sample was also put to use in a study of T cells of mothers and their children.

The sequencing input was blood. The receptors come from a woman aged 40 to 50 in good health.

The CDR3, as DNA: TGTGCCAGCAGCCCCCGGGCCAGAGCTTTCTTT. Amino acids: CASSPRARAFF. The chain is built from TRBV7-2 and TRBJ1-1; D not certain. This CDR3 has 11 amino acids. The germline V and J ends were trimmed by 5 bases and 10 bases, with 11 bases remaining between them. Germline lookup yields CDR1 SGHTA and CDR2 FQGNSA.

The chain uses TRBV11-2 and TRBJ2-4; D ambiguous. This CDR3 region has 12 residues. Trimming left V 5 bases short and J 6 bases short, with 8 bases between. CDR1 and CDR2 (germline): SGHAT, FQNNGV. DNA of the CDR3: TGTGCCAGCAGCCGGGTTGGAAACATTCAGTACTTC. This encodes CASSRVGNIQYF.

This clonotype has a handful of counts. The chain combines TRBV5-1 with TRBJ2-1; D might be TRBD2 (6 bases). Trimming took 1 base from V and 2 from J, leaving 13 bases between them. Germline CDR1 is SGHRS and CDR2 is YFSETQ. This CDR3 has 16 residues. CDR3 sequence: CASSLHGGTPYNEQFF. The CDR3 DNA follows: TGCGCCAGCAGCTTGCACGGGGGTACCCCCTACAATGAGCAGTTCTTC.

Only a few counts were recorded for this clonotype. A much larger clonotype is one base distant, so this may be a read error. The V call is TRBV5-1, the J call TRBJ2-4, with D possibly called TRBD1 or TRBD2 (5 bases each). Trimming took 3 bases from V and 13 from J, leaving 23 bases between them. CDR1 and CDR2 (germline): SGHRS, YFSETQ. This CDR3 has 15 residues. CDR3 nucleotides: TGCGCCAGCAGCTACCTCTGGGACGGAAGGGGAGAGCAGTACTTC. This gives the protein CASSYLWDGRGEQYF.

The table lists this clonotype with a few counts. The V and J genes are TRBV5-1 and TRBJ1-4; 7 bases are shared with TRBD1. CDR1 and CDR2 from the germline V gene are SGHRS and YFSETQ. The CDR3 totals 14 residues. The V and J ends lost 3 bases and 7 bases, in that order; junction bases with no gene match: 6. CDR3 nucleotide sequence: TGCGCCAGCAGCTCGACAGGGCAGAGTGAAAAACTGTTTTTT. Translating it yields CASSSTGQSEKLFF.

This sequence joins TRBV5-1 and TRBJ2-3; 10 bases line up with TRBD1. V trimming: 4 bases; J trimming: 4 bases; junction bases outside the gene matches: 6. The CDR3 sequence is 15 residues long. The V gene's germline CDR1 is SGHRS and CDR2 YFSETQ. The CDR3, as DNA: TGCGCCAGCAGCCCCGGGACAGGGGACGCAGATACGCAGTATTTT. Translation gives CASSPGTGDADTQYF.

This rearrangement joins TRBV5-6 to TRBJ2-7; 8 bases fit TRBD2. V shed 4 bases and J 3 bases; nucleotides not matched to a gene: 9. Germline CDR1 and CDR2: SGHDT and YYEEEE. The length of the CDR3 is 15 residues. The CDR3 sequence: CASSLRGASGYEQYF. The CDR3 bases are TGTGCCAGCAGCCTGCGGGGGGCTTCGGGCTACGAGCAGTACTTC.

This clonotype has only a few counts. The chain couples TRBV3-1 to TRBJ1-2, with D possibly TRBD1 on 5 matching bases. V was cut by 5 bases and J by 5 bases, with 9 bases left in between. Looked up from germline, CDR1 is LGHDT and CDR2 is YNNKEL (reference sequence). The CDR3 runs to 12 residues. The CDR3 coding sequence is TGTGCCAGCAGCACAAAGGGGTATGGCTACACCTTC. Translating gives CASSTKGYGYTF. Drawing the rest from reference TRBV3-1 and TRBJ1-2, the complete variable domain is DTAVSQTPKYLVTQMGNDKSIKCEQNLGHDTMYWYKQDSKKFLKIMFSYNNKELIINETVPNRFSPKSPDKAHLNLHINSLELGDSAVYFCASSTKGYGYTFGSGTRLTVV.

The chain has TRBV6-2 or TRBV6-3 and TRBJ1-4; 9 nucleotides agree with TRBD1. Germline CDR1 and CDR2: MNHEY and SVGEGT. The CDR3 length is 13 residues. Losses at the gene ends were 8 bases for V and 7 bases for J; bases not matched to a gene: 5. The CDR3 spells CASADRGIEKLFF. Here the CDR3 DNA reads TGTGCCAGCGCCGACAGGGGGATTGAAAAACTGTTTTTT.

The CDR3 DNA reads TGTGCCAGCACCAAACCAACAGTCGGACCGTCGGCATTTTATGGCTACACCTTC. Translated: CASTKPTVGPSAFYGYTF. The rearrangement joins TRBV6-1 to TRBJ1-2; D ambiguous. Germline V gives CDR1 MNHNS, CDR2 SASEGT. V was shortened by 7 bases and J by 5 bases, with 29 bases between the two germline ends. The CDR3 contains 18 residues.

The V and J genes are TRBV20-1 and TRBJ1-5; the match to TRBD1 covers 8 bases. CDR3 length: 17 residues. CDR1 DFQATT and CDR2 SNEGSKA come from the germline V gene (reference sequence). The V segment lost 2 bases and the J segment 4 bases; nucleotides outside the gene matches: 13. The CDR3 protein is CSARKSRQGSGNQPQHF. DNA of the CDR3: TGCAGTGCTAGAAAGAGTAGACAGGGGTCGGGGAATCAGCCCCAGCATTTT.

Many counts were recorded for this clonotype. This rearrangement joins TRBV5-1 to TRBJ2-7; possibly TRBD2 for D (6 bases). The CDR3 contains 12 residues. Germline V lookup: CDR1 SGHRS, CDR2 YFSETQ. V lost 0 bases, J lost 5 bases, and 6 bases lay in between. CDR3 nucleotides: TGCGCCAGCAGCTTGGGACTAGACGAGCAGTACTTC. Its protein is CASSLGLDEQYF.

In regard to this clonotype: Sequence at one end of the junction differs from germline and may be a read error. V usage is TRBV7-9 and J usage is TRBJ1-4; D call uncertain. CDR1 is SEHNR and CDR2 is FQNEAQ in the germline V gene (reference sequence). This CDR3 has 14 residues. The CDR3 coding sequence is TGTGCCTGCAGCCGCGGGACAACTAATGAAAAACTGTTTTTT. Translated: CACSRGTTNEKLFF.